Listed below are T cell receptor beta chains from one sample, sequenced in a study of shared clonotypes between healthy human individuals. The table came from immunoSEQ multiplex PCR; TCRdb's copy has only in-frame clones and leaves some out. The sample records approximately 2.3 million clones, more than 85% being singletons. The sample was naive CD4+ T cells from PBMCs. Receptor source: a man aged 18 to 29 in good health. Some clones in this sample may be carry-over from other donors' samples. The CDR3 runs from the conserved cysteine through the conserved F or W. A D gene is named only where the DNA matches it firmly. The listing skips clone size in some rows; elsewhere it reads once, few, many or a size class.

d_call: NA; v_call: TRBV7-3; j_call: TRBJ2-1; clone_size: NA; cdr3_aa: CASSFSGSSYNEQFF; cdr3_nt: TGTGCCAGCAGCTTTTCGGGAAGCTCCTACAATGAGCAGTTCTTC
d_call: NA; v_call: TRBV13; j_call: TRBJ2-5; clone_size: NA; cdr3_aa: CASSLSPQETQYF; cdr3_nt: TGTGCCAGCAGCTTAAGCCCCCAAGAGACCCAGTACTTC
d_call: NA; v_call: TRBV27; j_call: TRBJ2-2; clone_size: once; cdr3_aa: CASSPIAWKANTGELFF; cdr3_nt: TGTGCCAGCAGTCCCATTGCATGGAAGGCGAACACCGGGGAGCTGTTTTTT
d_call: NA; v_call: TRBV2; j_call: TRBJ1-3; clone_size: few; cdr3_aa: CASSEEGNTIYF; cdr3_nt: TGTGCCAGCAGTGAGGAGGGAAACACCATATATTTT
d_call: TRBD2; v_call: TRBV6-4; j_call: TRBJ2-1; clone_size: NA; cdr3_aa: CASSDSGLVSNEQFF; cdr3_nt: TGTGCCAGCAGTGACTCAGGACTAGTAAGCAATGAGCAGTTCTTC
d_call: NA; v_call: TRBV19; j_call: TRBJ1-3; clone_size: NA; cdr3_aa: CASSGPRQSSGNTIYF; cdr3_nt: TGTGCCAGTAGTGGTCCCCGACAGAGCTCTGGAAACACCATATATTTT
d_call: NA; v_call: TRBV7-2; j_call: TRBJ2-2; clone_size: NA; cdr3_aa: CASSMGLDTGELFF; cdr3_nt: TGTGCCAGCAGCATGGGACTCGACACCGGGGAGCTGTTTTTT
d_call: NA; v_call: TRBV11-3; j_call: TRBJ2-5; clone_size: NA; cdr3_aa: CASSLLGSEETQYF; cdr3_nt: TGTGCCAGCAGCTTACTAGGATCGGAAGAGACCCAGTACTTC
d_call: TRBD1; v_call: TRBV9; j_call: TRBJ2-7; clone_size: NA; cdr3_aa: CASTPGQGSYEQYF; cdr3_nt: TGTGCCAGCACCCCGGGACAGGGCTCCTACGAGCAGTACTTC
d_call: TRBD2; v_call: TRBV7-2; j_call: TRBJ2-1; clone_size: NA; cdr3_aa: CASSQTSGSGNEQFF; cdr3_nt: TGTGCCAGCAGCCAGACTAGCGGGAGTGGGAATGAGCAGTTCTTC
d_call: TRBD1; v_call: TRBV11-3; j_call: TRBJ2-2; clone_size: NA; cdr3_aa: CASSYRQGAVTGELFF; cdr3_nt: TGTGCCAGCAGCTACCGACAGGGGGCTGTCACCGGGGAGCTGTTTTTT
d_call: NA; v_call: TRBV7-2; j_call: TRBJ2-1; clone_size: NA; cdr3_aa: CASSLISPLENEQFF; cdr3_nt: TGTGCCAGCAGCCTTATTAGCCCGCTAGAGAATGAGCAGTTCTTC
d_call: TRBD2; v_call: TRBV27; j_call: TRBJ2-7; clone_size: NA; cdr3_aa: CATRPAGGGYEQYF; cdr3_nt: TGTGCCACCCGGCCAGCGGGAGGAGGTTACGAGCAGTACTTC
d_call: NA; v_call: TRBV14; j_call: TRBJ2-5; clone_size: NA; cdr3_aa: CASSRTDKETQYF; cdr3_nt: TGTGCCAGCAGCAGGACGGACAAAGAGACCCAGTACTTC
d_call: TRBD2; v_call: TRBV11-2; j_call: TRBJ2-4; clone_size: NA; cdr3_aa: CASSLVASPGGTKNIQYF; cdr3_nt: TGTGCCAGCAGCTTAGTAGCTAGTCCGGGGGGGACCAAAAACATTCAGTACTTC
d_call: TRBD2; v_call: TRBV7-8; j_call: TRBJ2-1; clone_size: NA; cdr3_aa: CASSLSTSGRDEQFF; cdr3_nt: TGTGCCAGCAGCTTAAGCACTAGCGGGAGAGATGAGCAGTTCTTC
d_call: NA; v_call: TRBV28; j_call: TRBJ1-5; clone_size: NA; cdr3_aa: CASSPGLGGQPQHF; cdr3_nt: TGTGCCAGCAGTCCAGGACTGGGCGGACAGCCCCAGCATTTT
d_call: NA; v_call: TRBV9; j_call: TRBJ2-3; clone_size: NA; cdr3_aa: CASSASGTQTQYF; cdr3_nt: TGTGCCAGCAGCGCCTCCGGGACCCAGACGCAGTATTTT
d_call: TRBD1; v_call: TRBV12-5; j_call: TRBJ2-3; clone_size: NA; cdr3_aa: CASGGGQGTDTQYF; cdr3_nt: TGTGCTAGTGGTGGGGGACAGGGCACAGATACGCAGTATTTT
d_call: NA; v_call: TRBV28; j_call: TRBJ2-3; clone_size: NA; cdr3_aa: CASSLTGTTSLEQYF; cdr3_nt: TGTGCCAGCAGCCTTACCGGGACCACATCTTTGGAGCAGTATTTT
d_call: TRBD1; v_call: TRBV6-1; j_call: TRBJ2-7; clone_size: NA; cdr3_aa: CASMTRDRGLEQYF; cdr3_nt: TGTGCCAGCATGACCCGGGACAGGGGGCTGGAGCAGTACTTC
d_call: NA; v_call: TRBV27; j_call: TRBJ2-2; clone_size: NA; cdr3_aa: CASQTGRSNTGELFF; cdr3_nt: TGTGCCAGTCAGACTGGGCGGTCGAACACCGGGGAGCTGTTTTTT
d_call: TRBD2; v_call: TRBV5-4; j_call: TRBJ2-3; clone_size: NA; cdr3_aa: CASSLGTLAGGDTQYF; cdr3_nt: TGTGCCAGCAGCTTGGGAACTCTAGCGGGAGGAGATACGCAGTATTTT
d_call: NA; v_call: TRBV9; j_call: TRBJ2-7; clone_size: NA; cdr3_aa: CASSPGGGGPTVEQYF; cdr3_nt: TGTGCCAGCAGCCCCGGGGGAGGCGGGCCGACGGTAGAGCAGTACTTC
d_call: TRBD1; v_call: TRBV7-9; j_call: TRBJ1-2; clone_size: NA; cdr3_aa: CASSEGQGSYYGYTF; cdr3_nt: TGTGCCAGCAGCGAGGGACAGGGGAGTTACTATGGCTACACCTTC
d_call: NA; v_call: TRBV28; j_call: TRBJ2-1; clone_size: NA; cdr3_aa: CASSLSTEQFF; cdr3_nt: TGTGCCAGCAGTTTATCCACTGAGCAGTTCTTC
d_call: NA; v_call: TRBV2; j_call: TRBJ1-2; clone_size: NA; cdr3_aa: CASSVVTRSVGYTF; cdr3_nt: TGTGCCAGCAGTGTCGTCACCAGGTCTGTTGGCTACACCTTC
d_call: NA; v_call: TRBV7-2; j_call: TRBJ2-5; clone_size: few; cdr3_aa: CASSFERAGETQYF; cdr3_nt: TGTGCCAGCAGCTTTGAACGGGCCGGGGAGACCCAGTACTTC
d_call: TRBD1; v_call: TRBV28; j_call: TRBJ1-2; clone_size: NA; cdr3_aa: CAHEGSGQGNYGYTF; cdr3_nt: TGTGCCCACGAGGGGTCGGGACAGGGAAACTATGGCTACACCTTC
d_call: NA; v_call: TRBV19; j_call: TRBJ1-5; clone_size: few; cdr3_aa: CASKPGGSGNQPQHF; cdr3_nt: TGTGCCAGTAAGCCCGGGGGCAGCGGAAATCAGCCCCAGCATTTT
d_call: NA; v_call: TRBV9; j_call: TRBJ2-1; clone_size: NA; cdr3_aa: CASSVLGVGNEQFF; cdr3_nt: TGTGCCAGCAGCGTATTGGGTGTAGGCAATGAGCAGTTCTTC
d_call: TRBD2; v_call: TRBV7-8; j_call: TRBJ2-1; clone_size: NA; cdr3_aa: CASSLDGGRANEQFF; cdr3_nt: TGTGCCAGCAGCTTAGACGGCGGGAGGGCCAATGAGCAGTTCTTC
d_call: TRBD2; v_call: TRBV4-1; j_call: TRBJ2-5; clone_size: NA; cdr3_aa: CASSQVRLGLAGEETQYF; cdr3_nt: TGCGCCAGCAGCCAAGTTAGGTTGGGCCTAGCGGGAGAGGAGACCCAGTACTTC
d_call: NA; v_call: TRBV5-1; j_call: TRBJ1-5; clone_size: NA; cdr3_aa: CASSPYPSTSNQPQHF; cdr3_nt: TGCGCCAGCAGCCCCTATCCCTCGACTAGCAATCAGCCCCAGCATTTT
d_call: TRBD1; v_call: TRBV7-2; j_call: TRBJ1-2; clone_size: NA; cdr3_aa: CASSLVQSGTGAYGYTF; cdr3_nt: TGTGCCAGCAGCTTAGTACAGTCCGGGACAGGGGCCTATGGCTACACCTTC
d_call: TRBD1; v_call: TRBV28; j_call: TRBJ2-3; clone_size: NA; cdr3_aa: CASSIYTRGLTDTQYF; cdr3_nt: TGTGCCAGCAGTATATATACGAGGGGGCTGACAGATACGCAGTATTTT
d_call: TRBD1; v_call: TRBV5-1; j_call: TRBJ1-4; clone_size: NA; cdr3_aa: CASSSGTGVNEKLFF; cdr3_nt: TGCGCCAGCAGCTCCGGGACAGGAGTTAATGAAAAACTGTTTTTT
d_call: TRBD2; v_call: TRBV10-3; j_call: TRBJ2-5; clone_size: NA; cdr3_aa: CAISESGRETQYF; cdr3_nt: TGTGCCATCAGTGAGTCCGGGAGGGAGACCCAGTACTTC
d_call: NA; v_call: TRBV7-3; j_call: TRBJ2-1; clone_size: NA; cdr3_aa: CASSEPLRASYNEQFF; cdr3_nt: TGTGCCAGCAGTGAGCCACTGCGGGCGTCCTACAATGAGCAGTTCTTC
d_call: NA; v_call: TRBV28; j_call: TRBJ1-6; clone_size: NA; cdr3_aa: CASRSGVNDNSPLHF; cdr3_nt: TGTGCCAGTAGATCAGGGGTAAATGATAATTCACCCCTCCACTTT
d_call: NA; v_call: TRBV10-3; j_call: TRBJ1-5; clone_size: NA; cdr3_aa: CAISDYTDNQPQHF; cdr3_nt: TGTGCCATCAGTGATTACACTGACAATCAGCCCCAGCATTTT
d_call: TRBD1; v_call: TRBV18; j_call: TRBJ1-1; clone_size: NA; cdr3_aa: CASSPGQGVNTEAFF; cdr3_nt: TGTGCCAGCTCACCGGGACAGGGAGTGAACACTGAAGCTTTCTTT
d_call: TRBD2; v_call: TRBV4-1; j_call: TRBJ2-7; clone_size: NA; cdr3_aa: CASSQGRTSGSSYEQYF; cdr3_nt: TGCGCCAGCAGCCAAGGGCGGACTAGCGGGAGTTCCTACGAGCAGTACTTC
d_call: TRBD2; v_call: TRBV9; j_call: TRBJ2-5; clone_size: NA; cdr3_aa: CASSVVPSGMPETQYF; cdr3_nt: TGTGCCAGCAGCGTAGTTCCTAGCGGGATGCCGGAGACCCAGTACTTC
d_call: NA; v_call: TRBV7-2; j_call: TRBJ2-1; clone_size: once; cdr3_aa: CASSLALAGYNEQFF; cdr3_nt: TGTGCCAGCAGCTTAGCGCTAGCAGGATACAATGAGCAGTTCTTC
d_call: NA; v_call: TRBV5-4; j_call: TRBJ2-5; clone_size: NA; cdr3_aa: CASSFGSQETQYF; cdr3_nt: TGTGCCAGCAGCTTCGGTTCCCAAGAGACCCAGTACTTC
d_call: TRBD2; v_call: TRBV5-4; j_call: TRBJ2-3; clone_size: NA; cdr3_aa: CASSYLAGDTQYF; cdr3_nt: TGTGCCAGCAGCTATCTAGCGGGGGATACGCAGTATTTT
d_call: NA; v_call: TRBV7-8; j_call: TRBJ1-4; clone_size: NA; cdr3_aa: CASSSQGVSTNEKLFF; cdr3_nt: TGTGCCAGCAGCTCCCAGGGAGTCTCAACTAATGAAAAACTGTTTTTT
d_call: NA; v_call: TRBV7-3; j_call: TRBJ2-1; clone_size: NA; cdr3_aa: CASSSSGLLSSEQFF; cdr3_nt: TGTGCCAGCAGCTCGTCTGGACTCTTATCATCTGAGCAGTTCTTC
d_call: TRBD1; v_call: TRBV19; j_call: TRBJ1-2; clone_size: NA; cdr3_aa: CASSPLSGTGGNYGYTF; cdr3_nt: TGTGCCAGTAGTCCCCTCTCCGGGACAGGGGGTAACTATGGCTACACCTTC
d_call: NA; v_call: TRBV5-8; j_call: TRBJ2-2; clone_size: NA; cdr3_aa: CASSFQTGRANTGELFF; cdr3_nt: TGTGCCAGCAGCTTCCAAACGGGCAGGGCCAACACCGGGGAGCTGTTTTTT
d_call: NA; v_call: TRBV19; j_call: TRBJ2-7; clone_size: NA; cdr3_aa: CASRPRPEINYEQYF; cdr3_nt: TGTGCCAGCCGCCCCCGACCAGAGATTAACTACGAGCAGTACTTC